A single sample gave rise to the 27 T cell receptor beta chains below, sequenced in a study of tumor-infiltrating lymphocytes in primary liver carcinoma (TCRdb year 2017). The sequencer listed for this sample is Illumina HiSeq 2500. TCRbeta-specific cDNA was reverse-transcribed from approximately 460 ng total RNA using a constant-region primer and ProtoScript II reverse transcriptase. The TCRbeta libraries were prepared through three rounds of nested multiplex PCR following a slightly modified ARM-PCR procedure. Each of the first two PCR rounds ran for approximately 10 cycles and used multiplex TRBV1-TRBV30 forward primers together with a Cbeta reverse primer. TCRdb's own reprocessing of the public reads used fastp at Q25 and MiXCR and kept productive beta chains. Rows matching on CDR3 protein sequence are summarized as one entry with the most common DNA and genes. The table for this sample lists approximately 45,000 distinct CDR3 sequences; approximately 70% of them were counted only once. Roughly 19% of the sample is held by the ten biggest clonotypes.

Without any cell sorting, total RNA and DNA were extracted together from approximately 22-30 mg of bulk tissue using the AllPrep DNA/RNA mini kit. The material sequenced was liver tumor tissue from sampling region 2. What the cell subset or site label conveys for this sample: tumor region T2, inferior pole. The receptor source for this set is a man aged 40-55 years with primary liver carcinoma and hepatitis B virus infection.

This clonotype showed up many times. CDR3 coding DNA: TGTGCCAGCAGTTACCCCTGGGTGACCCCGATGGCTTTCTTT. Its protein is CASSYPWVTPMAFF. The chain recombines TRBV6-2 or TRBV6-3 with TRBJ1-1; D remains ambiguous. Trimming took 2 bases from V and 11 from J, leaving 18 bases between them. CDR1 MNHEY and CDR2 SVGEGT come from the germline V gene. CDR3 length: 14 residues.

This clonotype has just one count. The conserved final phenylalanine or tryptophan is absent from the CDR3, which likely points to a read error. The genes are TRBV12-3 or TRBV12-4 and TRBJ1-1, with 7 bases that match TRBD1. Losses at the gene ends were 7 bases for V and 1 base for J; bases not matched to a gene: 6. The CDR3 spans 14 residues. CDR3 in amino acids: CASTIGQENTEAFL. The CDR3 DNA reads TGTGCCAGCACCATAGGACAGGAGAACACTGAAGCTTTCCTT.

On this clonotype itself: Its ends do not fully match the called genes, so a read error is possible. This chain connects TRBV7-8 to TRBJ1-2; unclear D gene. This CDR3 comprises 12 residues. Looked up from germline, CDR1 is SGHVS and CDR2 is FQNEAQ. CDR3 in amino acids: CASSFLGLGYIF. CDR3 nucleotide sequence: TGTGCCAGCAGCTTCCTCGGGCTTGGCTACATCTTC.

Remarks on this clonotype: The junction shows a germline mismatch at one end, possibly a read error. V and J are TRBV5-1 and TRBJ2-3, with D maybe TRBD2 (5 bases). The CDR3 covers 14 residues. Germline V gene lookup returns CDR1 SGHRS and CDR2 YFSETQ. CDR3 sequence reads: CASNGRGVPDMQYF. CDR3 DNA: TGCGCCAGCAACGGACGGGGAGTACCAGATATGCAGTATTTT.

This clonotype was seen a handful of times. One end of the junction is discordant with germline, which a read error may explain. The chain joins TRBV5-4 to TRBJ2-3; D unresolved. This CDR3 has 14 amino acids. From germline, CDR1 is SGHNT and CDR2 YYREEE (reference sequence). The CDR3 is CTSSSSTNTDTQYF. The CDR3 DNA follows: TGTACCAGCAGCTCCTCCACAAACACAGATACGCAGTATTTT. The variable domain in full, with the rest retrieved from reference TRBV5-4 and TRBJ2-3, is ETGVTQSPTHLIKTRGQQVTLRCSSQSGHNTVSWYQQALGQGPQFIFQYYREEENGRGNFPPRFSGLQFPNYSSELNVNALELDDSALYLCTSSSSTNTDTQYFGPGTRLTVL.

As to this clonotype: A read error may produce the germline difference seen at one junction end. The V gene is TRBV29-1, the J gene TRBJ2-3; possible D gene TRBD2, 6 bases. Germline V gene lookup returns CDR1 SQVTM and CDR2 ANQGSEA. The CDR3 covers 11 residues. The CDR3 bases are TGCATCGCGGGAAAGACAGATACGCGGTATTTT. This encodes CIAGKTDTRYF.

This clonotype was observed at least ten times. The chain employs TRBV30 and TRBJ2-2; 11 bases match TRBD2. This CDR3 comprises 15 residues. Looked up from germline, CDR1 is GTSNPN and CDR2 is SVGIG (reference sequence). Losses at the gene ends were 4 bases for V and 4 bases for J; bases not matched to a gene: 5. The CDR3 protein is CAWNWLAGGTGELFF. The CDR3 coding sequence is TGTGCCTGGAATTGGCTAGCGGGAGGCACCGGGGAGCTGTTTTTT.

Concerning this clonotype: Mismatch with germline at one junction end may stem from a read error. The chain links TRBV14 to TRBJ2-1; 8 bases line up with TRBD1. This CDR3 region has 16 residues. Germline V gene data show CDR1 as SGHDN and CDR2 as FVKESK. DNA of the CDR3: TGTGCCAGCAGTCGTCGACAGGGGTGCCGGTTAAATGAGCAGTTTTTC. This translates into CASSRRQGCRLNEQFF.

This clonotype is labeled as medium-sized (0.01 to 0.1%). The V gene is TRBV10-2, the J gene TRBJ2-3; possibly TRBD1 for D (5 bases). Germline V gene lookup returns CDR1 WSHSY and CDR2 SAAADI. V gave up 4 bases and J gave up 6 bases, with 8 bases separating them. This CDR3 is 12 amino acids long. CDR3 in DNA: TGCGCCAGCAGTGTAGACAGCGATACGCAGTATTTT. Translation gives CASSVDSDTQYF.

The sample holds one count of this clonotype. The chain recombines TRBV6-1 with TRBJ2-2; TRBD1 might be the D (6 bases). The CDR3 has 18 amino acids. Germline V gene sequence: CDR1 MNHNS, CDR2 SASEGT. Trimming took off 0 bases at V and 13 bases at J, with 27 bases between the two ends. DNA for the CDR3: TGTGCCAGCAGTGAAGCGCTTCTAGAGGGAGCGAACACCAGGGGGCTGTTTTTT. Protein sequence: CASSEALLEGANTRGLFF.

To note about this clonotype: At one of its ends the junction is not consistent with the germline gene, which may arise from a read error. The CDR3 sequence is CNARRVAGYNEQFF. In nucleotides, the CDR3 is TGCAATGCTAGGAGGGTAGCGGGCTACAATGAGCAGTTCTTC. The chain couples TRBV20-1 to TRBJ2-1; TRBD2 matches 7 bases. The length of the CDR3 is 14 residues. The germline gives CDR1 DFQATT, CDR2 SNEGSKA (reference sequence).

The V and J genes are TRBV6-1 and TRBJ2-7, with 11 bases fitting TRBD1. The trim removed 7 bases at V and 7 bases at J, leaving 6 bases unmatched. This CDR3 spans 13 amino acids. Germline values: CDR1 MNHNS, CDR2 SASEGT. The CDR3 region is CASTIGTGGEQYF. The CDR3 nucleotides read TGTGCCAGCACCATCGGGACAGGGGGTGAGCAGTACTTC.

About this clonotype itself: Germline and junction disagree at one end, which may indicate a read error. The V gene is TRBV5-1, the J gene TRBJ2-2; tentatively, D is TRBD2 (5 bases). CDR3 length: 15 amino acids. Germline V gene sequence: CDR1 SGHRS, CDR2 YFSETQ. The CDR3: CASSSPGLNTGELLF. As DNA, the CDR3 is TGCGCCAGCAGCTCGCCGGGTTTGAACACCGGGGAGCTGCTTTTT.

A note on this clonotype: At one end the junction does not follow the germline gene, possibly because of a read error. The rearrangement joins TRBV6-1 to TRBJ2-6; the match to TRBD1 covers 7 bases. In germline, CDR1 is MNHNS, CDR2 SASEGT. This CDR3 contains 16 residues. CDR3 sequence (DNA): TGTGCCAGTACCGAACAGGGGTTAGCTGGGGCCAACATCCTGACTTTC. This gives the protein CASTEQGLAGANILTF.

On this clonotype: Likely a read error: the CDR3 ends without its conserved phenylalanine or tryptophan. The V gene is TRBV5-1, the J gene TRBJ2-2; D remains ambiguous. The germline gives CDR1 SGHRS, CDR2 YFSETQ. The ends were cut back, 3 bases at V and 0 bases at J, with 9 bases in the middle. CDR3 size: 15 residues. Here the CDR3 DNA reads TGCGCCAGCAGCTCTGCAGGTTCGAACACCGGGGAGCTGTTTTCT. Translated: CASSSAGSNTGELFS.

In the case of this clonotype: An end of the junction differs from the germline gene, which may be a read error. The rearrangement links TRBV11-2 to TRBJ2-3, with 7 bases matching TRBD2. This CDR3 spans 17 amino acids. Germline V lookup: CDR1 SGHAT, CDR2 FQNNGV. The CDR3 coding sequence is TGTGCCAGCGGCTTAGATCCGGGGGAGACTAGCAGAGATATGCAGTATTTT. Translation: CASGLDPGETSRDMQYF.

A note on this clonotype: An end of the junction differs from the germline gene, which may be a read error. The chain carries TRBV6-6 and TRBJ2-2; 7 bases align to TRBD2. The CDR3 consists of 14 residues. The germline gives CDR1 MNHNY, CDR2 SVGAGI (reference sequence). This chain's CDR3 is CAISVARGSGGLFF. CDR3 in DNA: TGTGCCATCTCCGTCGCCCGAGGGTCGGGGGGGCTGTTTTTT.

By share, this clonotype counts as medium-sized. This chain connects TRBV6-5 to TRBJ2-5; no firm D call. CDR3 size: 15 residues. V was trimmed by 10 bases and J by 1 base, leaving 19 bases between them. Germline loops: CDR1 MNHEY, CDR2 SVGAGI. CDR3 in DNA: TGTGCCAAACCCGCGAGACGTCCGCTCCAAGAGACCCAGTACTTC. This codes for CAKPARRPLQETQYF.

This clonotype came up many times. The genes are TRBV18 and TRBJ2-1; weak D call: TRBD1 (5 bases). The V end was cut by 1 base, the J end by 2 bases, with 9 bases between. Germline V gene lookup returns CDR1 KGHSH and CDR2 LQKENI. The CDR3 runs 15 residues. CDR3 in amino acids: CASSPQGPPYNEQFF. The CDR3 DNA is TGTGCCAGCTCACCACAGGGGCCCCCCTACAATGAGCAGTTCTTC. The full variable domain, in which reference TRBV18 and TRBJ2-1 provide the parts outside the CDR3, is NAGVMQNPRHLVRRRGQEARLRCSPMKGHSHVYWYRQLPEEGLKFMVYLQKENIIDESGMPKERFSAEFPKEGPSILRIQQVVRGDSAAYFCASSPQGPPYNEQFFGPGTRLTVL.

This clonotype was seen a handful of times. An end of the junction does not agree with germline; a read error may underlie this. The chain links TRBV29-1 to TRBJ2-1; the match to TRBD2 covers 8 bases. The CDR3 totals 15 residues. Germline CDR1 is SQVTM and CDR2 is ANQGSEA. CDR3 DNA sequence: TGCAGCGCTGAACCTCCGCGGGAGGTCCGCAATGAGCAGTTCTTT. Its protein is CSAEPPREVRNEQFF.

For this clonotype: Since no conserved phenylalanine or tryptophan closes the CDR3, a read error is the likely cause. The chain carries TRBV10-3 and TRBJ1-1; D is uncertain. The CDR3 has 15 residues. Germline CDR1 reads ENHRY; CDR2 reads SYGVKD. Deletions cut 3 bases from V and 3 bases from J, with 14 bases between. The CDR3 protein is CAISDRLGRDTEAFS. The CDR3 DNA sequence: TGTGCCATCAGTGACCGGCTTGGACGGGACACTGAAGCTTTCTCT.

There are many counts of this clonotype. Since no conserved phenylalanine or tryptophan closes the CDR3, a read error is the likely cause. The CDR3 reads CASSDDPNTEAFS. In DNA form, the CDR3 reads TGCGCCAGCAGCGATGATCCGAACACTGAAGCTTTCTCT. The genes are TRBV5-1 and TRBJ1-1; D ambiguous. This CDR3 region has 13 residues. The germline CDR1 and CDR2 sequences are SGHRS and YFSETQ. V lost 4 bases to trimming and J lost 1 base, with 8 bases between them.

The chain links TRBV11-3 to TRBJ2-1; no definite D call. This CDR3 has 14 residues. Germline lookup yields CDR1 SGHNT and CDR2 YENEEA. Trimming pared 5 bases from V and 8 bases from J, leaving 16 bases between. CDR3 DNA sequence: TGTGCCAGCAGCGTAGGCGTATCGAACGATGAGCAGTTCTTC. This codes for CASSVGVSNDEQFF.

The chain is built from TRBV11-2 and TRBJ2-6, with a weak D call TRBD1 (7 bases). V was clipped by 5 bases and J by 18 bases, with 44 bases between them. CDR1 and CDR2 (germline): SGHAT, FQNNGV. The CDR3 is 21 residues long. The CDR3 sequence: CASSMGGNRGISLSGANIPTF. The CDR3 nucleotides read TGTGCCAGCAGCATGGGGGGAAACAGGGGCATTTCCCTCTCTGGGGCCAACATCCCGACTTTC.

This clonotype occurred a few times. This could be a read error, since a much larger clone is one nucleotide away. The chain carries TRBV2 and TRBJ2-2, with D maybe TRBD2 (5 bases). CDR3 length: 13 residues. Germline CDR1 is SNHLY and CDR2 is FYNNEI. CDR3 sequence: CACSERGTGELFF. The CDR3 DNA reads TGTGCCTGCAGTGAACGGGGCACCGGGGAGCTGTTTTTT.

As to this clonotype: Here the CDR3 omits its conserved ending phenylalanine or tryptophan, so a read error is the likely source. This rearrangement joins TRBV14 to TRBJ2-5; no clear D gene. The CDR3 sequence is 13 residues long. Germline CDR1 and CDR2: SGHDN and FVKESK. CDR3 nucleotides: TGTGCCAGAAGCCAAGATAATTCCGAGACCCAGTACTAC. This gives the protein CARSQDNSETQYY.

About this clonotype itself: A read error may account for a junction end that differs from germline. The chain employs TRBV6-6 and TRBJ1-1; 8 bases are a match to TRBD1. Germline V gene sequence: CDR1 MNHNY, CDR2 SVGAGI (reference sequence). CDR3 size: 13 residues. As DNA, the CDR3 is TGTACCAGCAGCACAGGGGGGACTACTAAAGCTTCCTTT. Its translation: CTSSTGGTTKASF.